This record concerns one T cell receptor beta chain sequence. Its antigen is undetermined. V lost 6 bases and J lost 3; bases outside the gene matches: 2. CDR3 length: 13 amino acids. CDR1 is MDHEN, CDR2 SYDVKM, per germline. This specimen comes from a study of STAT5B mutations in CD4+ large granular lymphocyte leukemia. General study points: Top patient clones used TRBV06 genes more often: 8/27 versus 2/35 in controls.

The data were produced by immunoSEQ multiplex PCR, yet TCRdb's version contains in-frame clones alone and is incomplete. The sample contains roughly 29,000 clones, approximately 80% of which appear only once. The sequence derives from a human donor in good health. Sequences were obtained from CD4+ T cells from blood buffy coats. V and J are TRBV28 and TRBJ2-7; 10 nucleotides agree with TRBD1. The CDR3: CASRGQGSYEQYF. Here the CDR3 DNA reads TGTGCCAGCAGGGGACAGGGGAGCTACGAGCAGTACTTC.